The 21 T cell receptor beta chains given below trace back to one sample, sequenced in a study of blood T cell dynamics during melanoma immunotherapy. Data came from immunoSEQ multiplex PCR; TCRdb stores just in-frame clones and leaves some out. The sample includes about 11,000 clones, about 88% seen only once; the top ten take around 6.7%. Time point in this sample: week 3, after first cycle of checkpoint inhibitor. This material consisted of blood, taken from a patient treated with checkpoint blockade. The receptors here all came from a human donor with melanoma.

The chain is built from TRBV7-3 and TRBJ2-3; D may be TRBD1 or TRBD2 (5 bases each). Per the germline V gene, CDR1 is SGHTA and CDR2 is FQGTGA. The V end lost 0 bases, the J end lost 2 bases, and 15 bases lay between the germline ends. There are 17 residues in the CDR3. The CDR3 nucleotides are TGTGCCAGCAGCTTAACAGCCGGGGCTGTTTCCACAGATACGCAGTATTTT. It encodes CASSLTAGAVSTDTQYF.

The CDR3 nucleotides read TGTGCCAGCTCATCTAGACAGGTTGGACAGTTCTTC. Residues: CASSSRQVGQFF. This sequence joins TRBV18 and TRBJ2-1; the D gene is possibly TRBD1 (6 bases). This CDR3 comprises 12 residues. Germline V gene data show CDR1 as KGHSH and CDR2 as LQKENI. Trimming left V 5 bases short and J 13 bases short, with 15 bases between. The entire variable domain, with the rest obtained from reference TRBV18 and TRBJ2-1, is as follows: NAGVMQNPRHLVRRRGQEARLRCSPMKGHSHVYWYRQLPEEGLKFMVYLQKENIIDESGMPKERFSAEFPKEGPSILRIQQVVRGDSAAYFCASSSRQVGQFFGPGTRLTVL.

The CDR3 coding sequence is TGTGCCAGCAGCCGAACAGCGAACCAGCCCCAGCATTTT. Translated, it gives CASSRTANQPQHF. The chain carries TRBV7-9 and TRBJ1-5; no firm D call. The germline gives CDR1 SEHNR, CDR2 FQNEAQ (reference sequence). V lost 5 bases to trimming and J lost 7 bases, with 12 bases between them. CDR3 length equals 13 residues.

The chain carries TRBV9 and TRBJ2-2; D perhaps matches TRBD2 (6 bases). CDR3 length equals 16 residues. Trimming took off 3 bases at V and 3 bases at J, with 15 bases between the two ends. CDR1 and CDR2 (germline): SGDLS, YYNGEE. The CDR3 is CASSAEGQQYTGELFF. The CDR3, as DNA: TGTGCCAGCAGCGCGGAGGGTCAGCAATACACCGGGGAGCTGTTTTTT. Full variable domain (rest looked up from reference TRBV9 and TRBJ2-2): DSGVTQTPKHLITATGQRVTLRCSPRSGDLSVYWYQQSLDQGLQFLIQYYNGEERAKGNILERFSAQQFPDLHSELNLSSLELGDSALYFCASSAEGQQYTGELFFGEGSRLTVL.

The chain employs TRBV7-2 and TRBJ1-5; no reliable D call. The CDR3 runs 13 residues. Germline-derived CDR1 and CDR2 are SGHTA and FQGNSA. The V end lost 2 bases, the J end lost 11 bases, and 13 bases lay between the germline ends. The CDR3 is CASSLSSNKAQHF. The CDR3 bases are TGTGCCAGCAGCTTAAGTAGTAATAAAGCCCAGCATTTT.

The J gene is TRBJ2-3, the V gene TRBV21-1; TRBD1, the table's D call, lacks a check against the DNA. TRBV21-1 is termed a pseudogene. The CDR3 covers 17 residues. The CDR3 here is CASSRVDRVYSTDTQYF. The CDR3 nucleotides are TGTGCCAGCAGCAGGGTTGACAGAGTCTACAGCACAGATACGCAGTATTTT.

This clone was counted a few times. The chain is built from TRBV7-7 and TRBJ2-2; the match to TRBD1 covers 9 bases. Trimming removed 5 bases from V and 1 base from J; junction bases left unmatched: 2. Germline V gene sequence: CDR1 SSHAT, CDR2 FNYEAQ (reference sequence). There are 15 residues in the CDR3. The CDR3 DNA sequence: TGTGCCAGCAGCAGGGGACAGGGGAACACCGGGGAGCTGTTTTTT. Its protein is CASSRGQGNTGELFF.

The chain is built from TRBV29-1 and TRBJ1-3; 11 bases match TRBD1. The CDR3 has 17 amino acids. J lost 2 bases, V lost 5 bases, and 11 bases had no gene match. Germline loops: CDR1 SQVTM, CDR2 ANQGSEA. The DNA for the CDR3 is TGCAGCGTTACCAGGACAGGGGGCACCCTGCCTGGAAACACCATATATTTT. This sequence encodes CSVTRTGGTLPGNTIYF.

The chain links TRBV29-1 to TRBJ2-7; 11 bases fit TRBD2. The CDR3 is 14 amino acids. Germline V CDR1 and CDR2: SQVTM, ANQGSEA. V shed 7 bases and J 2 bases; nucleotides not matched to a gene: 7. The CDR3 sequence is CSAPLAGDPYEQYF. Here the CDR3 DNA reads TGCAGCGCCCCACTAGCGGGGGACCCCTACGAGCAGTACTTC.

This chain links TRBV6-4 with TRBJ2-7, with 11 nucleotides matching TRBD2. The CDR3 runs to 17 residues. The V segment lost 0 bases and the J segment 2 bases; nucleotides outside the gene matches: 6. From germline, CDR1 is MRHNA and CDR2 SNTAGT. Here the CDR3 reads CASSDSSGGAPPYEQYF. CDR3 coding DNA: TGTGCCAGCAGTGACTCTAGCGGGGGGGCCCCCCCCTACGAGCAGTACTTC.

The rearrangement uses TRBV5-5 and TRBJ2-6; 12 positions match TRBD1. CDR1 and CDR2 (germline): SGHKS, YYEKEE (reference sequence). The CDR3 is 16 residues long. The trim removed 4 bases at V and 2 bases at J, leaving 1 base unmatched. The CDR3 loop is CASSGDRGPGANVLTF. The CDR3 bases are TGTGCCAGCAGCGGGGACAGGGGGCCTGGGGCCAACGTCCTGACTTTC.

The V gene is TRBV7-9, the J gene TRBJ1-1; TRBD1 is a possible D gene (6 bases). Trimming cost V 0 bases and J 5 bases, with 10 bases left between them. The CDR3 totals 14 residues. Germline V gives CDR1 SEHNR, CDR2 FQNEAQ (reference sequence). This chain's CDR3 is CASSLAQGGTEAFF. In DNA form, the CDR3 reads TGTGCCAGCAGCTTAGCACAGGGAGGGACTGAAGCTTTCTTT.

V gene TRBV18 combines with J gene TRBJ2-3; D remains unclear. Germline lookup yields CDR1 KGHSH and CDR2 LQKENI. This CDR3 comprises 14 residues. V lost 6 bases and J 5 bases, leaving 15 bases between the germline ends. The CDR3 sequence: CASSGSSRIDTQYF. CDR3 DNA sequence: TGTGCCAGCTCTGGGTCATCTCGCATAGATACGCAGTATTTT.

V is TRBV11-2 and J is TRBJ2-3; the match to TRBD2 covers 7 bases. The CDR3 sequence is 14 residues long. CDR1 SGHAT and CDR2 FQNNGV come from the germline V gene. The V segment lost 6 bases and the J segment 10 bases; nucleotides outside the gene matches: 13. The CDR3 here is CASSSTRAGESQYF. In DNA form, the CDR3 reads TGTGCCAGCAGTTCCACTAGGGCGGGAGAATCGCAGTATTTT.

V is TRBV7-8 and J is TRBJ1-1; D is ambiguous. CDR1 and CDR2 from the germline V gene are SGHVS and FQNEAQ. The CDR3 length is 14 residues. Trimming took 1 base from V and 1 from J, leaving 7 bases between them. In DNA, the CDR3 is TGTGCCAGCAGCTTAGTCCGCAGGAACACTGAAGCTTTCTTT. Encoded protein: CASSLVRRNTEAFF.

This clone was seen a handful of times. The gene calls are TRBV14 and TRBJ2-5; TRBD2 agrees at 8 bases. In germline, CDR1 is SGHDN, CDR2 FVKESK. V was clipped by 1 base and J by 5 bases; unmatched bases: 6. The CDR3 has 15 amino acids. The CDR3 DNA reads TGTGCCAGCAGCCAAGGCGCGGGGGGACCCGAGACCCAGTACTTC. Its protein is CASSQGAGGPETQYF.

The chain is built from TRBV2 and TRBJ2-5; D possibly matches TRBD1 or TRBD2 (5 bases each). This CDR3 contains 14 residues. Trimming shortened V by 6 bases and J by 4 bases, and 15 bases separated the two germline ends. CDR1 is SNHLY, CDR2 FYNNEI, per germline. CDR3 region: CASSAVGVGETQYF. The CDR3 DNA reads TGTGCCAGCAGCGCGGTGGGGGTAGGAGAGACCCAGTACTTC.

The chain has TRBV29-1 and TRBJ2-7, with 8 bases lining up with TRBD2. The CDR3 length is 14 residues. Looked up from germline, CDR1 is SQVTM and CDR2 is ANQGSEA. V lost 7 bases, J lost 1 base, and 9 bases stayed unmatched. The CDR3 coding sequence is TGCAGCGCCGAGGGTAGCGGGGAATCCTACGAGCAGTACTTC. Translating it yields CSAEGSGESYEQYF.

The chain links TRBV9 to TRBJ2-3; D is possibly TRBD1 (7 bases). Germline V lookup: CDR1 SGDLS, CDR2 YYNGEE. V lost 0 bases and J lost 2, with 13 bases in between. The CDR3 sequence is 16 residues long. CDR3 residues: CASSVAGGQLTDTQYF. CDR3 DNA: TGTGCCAGCAGCGTAGCCGGGGGACAGCTCACAGATACGCAGTATTTT.

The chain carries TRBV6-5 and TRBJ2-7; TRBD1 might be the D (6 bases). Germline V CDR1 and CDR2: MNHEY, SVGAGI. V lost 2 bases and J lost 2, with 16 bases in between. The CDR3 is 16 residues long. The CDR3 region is CASSYRPTGLTYEQYF. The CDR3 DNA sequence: TGTGCCAGCAGTTACCGGCCCACAGGGCTAACCTACGAGCAGTACTTC.

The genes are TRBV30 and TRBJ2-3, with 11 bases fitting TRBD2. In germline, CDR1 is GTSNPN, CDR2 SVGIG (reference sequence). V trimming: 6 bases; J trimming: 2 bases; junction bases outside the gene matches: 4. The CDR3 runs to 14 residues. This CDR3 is CACNSGGATDTQYF. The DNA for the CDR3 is TGTGCCTGCAATAGCGGGGGGGCCACAGATACGCAGTATTTT.